A single T cell receptor (beta chain) is shown here with its context. The data were obtained in a study of cytomegalovirus exposure and HLA in healthy donors. PCR primers comprised 60 Vbeta and 13 Jbeta primers. Profiling relied on immunoSEQ multiplex PCR, and the TCRdb table lists in-frame clones only, not all of them. This sample carries some 190,000 clones, around three quarters of them seen once, and the ten largest clones take less than 2%. The sequenced sample consisted of PBMCs. The TCR comes from a woman in her twenties or thirties in good health and CMV-seronegative.

CDR3 bases: TGTGCCAGCAGCTTAGCAGGACAGGGGGGGAAAAATGAGCAGTTCTTC. Its translation is CASSLAGQGGKNEQFF. The chain is built from TRBV7-2 and TRBJ2-1; 10 bases align to TRBD1. The CDR3 runs to 16 residues. Per the germline V gene, CDR1 is SGHTA and CDR2 is FQGNSA. The J segment lost 7 bases and the V segment lost 0 bases, leaving 6 bases of the junction unmatched.